Listed below are T cell receptor beta chains from one sample, sequenced in a study of tissue T cells after allogeneic stem cell transplantation. Produced via immunoSEQ multiplex PCR; TCRdb's table is partial and in-frame only. The repertoire has about 28,000 clones, less than 90% of them found once; the top ten carry less than 4.5%. The sample was blood, taken before transplantation. Receptors originate from a woman aged 18-50 years who later had graft-versus-host disease after an allogeneic stem cell transplant. CDR3s include the opening cysteine and the closing phenylalanine or tryptophan. D genes are given only for firm matches. Clone size, where shown, is once, few, many, or a class for clones that have expanded.

D: NA
J: TRBJ1-1
V: TRBV30
size: NA
CDR3: CAWSRGGVGTEAFF
DNA: TGTGCCTGGAGTCGAGGGGGGGTCGGCACTGAAGCTTTCTTT

D: TRBD1
J: TRBJ1-1
V: TRBV27
size: NA
CDR3: CASSLATGGAEAFF
DNA: TGTGCCAGCAGTTTAGCCACAGGGGGCGCAGAAGCTTTCTTT

D: TRBD1
J: TRBJ2-7
V: TRBV19
size: NA
CDR3: CASSFAGTGSYEQYF
DNA: TGTGCCAGTAGTTTCGCCGGGACAGGTTCCTACGAGCAGTACTTC

D: NA
J: TRBJ1-1
V: TRBV13
size: NA
CDR3: CASSLLLTDPMNTEAFF
DNA: TGTGCCAGCAGCTTACTCCTGACAGACCCCATGAACACTGAAGCTTTCTTT

D: NA
J: TRBJ2-7
V: TRBV10-3
size: NA
CDR3: CAISGGSGVYEQYF
DNA: TGTGCCATCAGTGGGGGGTCCGGGGTCTACGAGCAGTACTTC

D: TRBD2
J: TRBJ2-2
V: TRBV9
size: NA
CDR3: CASTYGLAQNTGELFF
DNA: TGTGCCAGCACCTACGGACTAGCCCAGAACACCGGGGAGCTGTTTTTT

D: TRBD1
J: TRBJ1-5
V: TRBV2
size: NA
CDR3: CASSRTDRVTAPQHF
DNA: TGTGCCAGCAGTAGAACTGACAGGGTCACGGCGCCCCAGCATTTT

D: NA
J: TRBJ2-7
V: TRBV6-6
size: NA
CDR3: CASSIAESSYEQYF
DNA: TGTGCCAGCAGTATAGCGGAGAGCTCCTACGAGCAGTACTTC

D: NA
J: TRBJ1-1
V: TRBV11-2
size: few
CDR3: CASSLAATGKSEAFF
DNA: TGTGCCAGCAGCTTAGCGGCGACAGGAAAATCTGAAGCTTTCTTT

D: NA
J: TRBJ1-1
V: TRBV30
size: NA
CDR3: CAWNPNRRAFF
DNA: TGTGCCTGGAATCCTAACAGACGGGCTTTCTTT

D: NA
J: TRBJ2-3
V: TRBV7-2
size: NA
CDR3: CASSLGPGQDTQYF
DNA: TGTGCCAGCAGCTTAGGCCCCGGCCAGGATACGCAGTATTTT

D: NA
J: TRBJ1-1
V: TRBV2
size: few
CDR3: CASSVDTNTEAFF
DNA: TGTGCCAGCAGTGTGGACACGAACACTGAAGCTTTCTTT

D: NA
J: TRBJ2-1
V: TRBV6-5
size: NA
CDR3: CASTTRFGYNEQFF
DNA: TGTGCCAGCACAACTAGATTTGGGTACAATGAGCAGTTCTTC

D: TRBD1
J: TRBJ2-7
V: TRBV29-1
size: NA
CDR3: CSVGTGSPYEQYF
DNA: TGCAGCGTTGGGACAGGGTCTCCCTACGAGCAGTACTTC

D: NA
J: TRBJ2-7
V: TRBV19
size: NA
CDR3: CATSARGEIYEQYF
DNA: TGTGCCACTTCCGCCCGCGGGGAGATCTACGAGCAGTACTTC

D: NA
J: TRBJ1-2
V: TRBV7-6
size: NA
CDR3: CASSPSEGNYGYTF
DNA: TGTGCCAGCAGCCCCTCGGAGGGAAACTATGGCTACACCTTC

D: NA
J: TRBJ2-1
V: TRBV2
size: NA
CDR3: CASILYRNNEQFF
DNA: TGTGCCAGCATTCTGTACAGAAACAATGAGCAGTTCTTC

D: NA
J: TRBJ2-7
V: TRBV2
size: NA
CDR3: CASKGQNYEQYF
DNA: TGTGCCAGCAAAGGACAGAATTACGAGCAGTACTTC

D: NA
J: TRBJ2-5
V: TRBV11-2
size: NA
CDR3: CASSLGLQETQYF
DNA: TGTGCCAGCAGCTTAGGGCTCCAAGAGACCCAGTACTTC

D: NA
J: TRBJ2-6
V: TRBV5-1
size: NA
CDR3: CASSFLSGANVLTF
DNA: TGCGCCAGCAGCTTCCTCTCTGGGGCCAACGTCCTGACTTTC

D: TRBD1
J: TRBJ1-2
V: TRBV6-5
size: NA
CDR3: CASSRNRGEDYGYTF
DNA: TGTGCCAGCAGTCGAAACAGGGGGGAAGACTATGGCTACACCTTC

D: NA
J: TRBJ1-2
V: TRBV29-1
size: NA
CDR3: CSVLTVLNYGYTF
DNA: TGCAGCGTCCTGACAGTCCTCAACTATGGCTACACCTTC

D: NA
J: TRBJ1-1
V: TRBV5-6
size: NA
CDR3: CASSPRGGFGNTEAFF
DNA: TGTGCCAGCAGCCCCCGGGGAGGATTCGGGAACACTGAAGCTTTCTTT

D: TRBD2
J: TRBJ2-5
V: TRBV7-7
size: NA
CDR3: CASSLGGLAGQETQYF
DNA: TGTGCTAGCAGCTTAGGCGGACTAGCGGGGCAAGAGACCCAGTACTTC

D: TRBD1
J: TRBJ1-1
V: TRBV11-2
size: NA
CDR3: CASSHGTGGIEAFF
DNA: TGTGCCAGCAGCCACGGGACAGGGGGAATTGAAGCTTTCTTT